This T cell receptor (beta chain) was recorded in a study of blood T cell repertoires in COVID-19. Study-level information: Acute and convalescent COVID-19 samples came from the United States, Italy and Spain.

Per the authors' pipeline: Amplification with reference gene primers provided the estimates of nucleated cell counts. The table came from immunoSEQ multiplex PCR; TCRdb's copy has only in-frame clones and leaves some out. That table furnishes V, J and clone size, whereas the DNA furnished D and trimming. The table lists about 110,000 clones, over 80% of them singletons, with roughly 4.1% in the top ten. Trimming removed 6 bases at V and 9 bases at J, with 20 bases between. This CDR3 is 14 amino acids long. Germline V gene lookup returns CDR1 MNHEY and CDR2 SVGAGI. The clonotype was recovered from an older woman with acute or convalescent COVID-19. The chain couples TRBV6-5 to TRBJ2-5, with D perhaps matching TRBD2 (5 bases). Sequenced material: peripheral blood. The CDR3 protein is CASSPGLSAVAQYF. Here the CDR3 DNA reads TGTGCCAGCAGCCCCGGACTTTCCGCAGTCGCCCAGTACTTC.